Sequencing of this T cell receptor (beta chain) was carried out in a study of T cell responses to AZD1222 COVID-19 vaccine. Study-wide points: Samples come after the peak T cell response, not at day 14. Spike-spanning, vaccine-associated CD4 TCRs were dominant at 160-218 and 743-854. Donors in the cohort were predominantly white British and more often female, and clonal diversity was possibly underestimated.

Clones were read by immunoSEQ multiplex PCR, and TCRdb kept only the in-frame ones, dropping some. The table lists 100,000 to 140,000 clones, 70% to 90% of them singletons. This clone was counted a single time. Its antigen is unknown. The CDR3 consists of 16 residues. Trimming took off 5 bases at V and 0 bases at J, with 14 bases between the two ends. The V gene's germline CDR1 is LGHDT and CDR2 YNNKEL (reference sequence). This specimen was peripheral blood, taken on day 0 of AZD1222 vaccination. The genes are TRBV3-1 (or the pseudogene TRBV3-2) and TRBJ1-3, with TRBD1 as a possible D gene (5 bases). The receptor's source is an adult in good health. The CDR3 protein is CASSDWSGSSGNTIYF. CDR3 coding DNA: TGTGCCAGCAGCGATTGGTCAGGGAGCTCTGGAAACACCATATATTTT.